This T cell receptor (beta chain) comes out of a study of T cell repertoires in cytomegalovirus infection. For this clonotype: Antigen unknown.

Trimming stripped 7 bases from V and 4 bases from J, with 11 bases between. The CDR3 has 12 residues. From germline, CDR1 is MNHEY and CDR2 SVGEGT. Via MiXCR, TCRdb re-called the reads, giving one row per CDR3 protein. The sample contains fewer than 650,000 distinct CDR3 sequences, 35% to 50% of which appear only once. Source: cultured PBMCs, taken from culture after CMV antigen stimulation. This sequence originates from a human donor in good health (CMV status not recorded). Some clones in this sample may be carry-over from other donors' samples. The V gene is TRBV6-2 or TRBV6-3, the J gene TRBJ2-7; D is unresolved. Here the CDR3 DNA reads TGTGCCAGCACGACCGGGCGGTACGAGCAGTACTTC. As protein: CASTTGRYEQYF.